This T cell receptor (beta chain) originates from a study of Ad26.COV2.S vaccination and SARS-CoV-2 variants. This CDR3 is built from 15 residues. V dropped 2 bases and J dropped 2 bases, with 12 bases sitting between them. Germline CDR1 and CDR2: MNHEY and SVGAGI. Libraries were prepared by immunoSEQ multiplex PCR; TCRdb keeps only in-frame clonotypes and omits some of them. The data contain about 350,000 clones, just over 90% of them singletons. The clonotype originates from a human donor who had recovered from COVID-19. The specimen was peripheral blood, collected after recovery from COVID-19. This rearrangement joins TRBV6-5 to TRBJ2-5, with D maybe TRBD1 (5 bases). Here the CDR3 reads CASSYGAGWQETQYF. CDR3 DNA: TGTGCCAGCAGTTACGGGGCAGGGTGGCAAGAGACCCAGTACTTC.